This T cell receptor (beta chain) was recorded in a study of lymphopenia after photon versus proton radiotherapy. Clones were sequenced by immunoSEQ multiplex PCR, and TCRdb holds only the in-frame ones, with some missing. The profile shows around 18,000 clones, roughly nine tenths of them singletons. The CDR3 extends over 15 amino acids. V lost 4 bases to trimming and J lost 8 bases, with 17 bases between them. Germline V CDR1 and CDR2: MGHRA, YSYEKL. The sample in question was peripheral blood, obtained from a patient treated with proton-based radiotherapy. The sequence was collected from a man between 65 and 85 years old with pancreatic cancer. This chain connects TRBV4-1 to TRBJ1-4; tentative D call: TRBD1 (6 bases). DNA of the CDR3: TGCGCCAGCAGCCCTTGGGGCAGGGGTCGGGAAAAACTGTTTTTT. Protein product: CASSPWGRGREKLFF.